At least ten counts were recorded for the clone carrying this TCR beta chain. What it binds is not known. This specimen belongs to a study of T-cell memory formation after mild COVID-19. Study at large: Largely donor-specific sequence clusters came from two donors. Points from the study as a whole: Contracting clones from day 15 to 85 showed balanced CD4/CD8; later expanders favored CD4+. The SARS-CoV-2 specificity of second-wave clones reaching peak at day 37 remained unverified.

Germline lookup yields CDR1 DFQATT and CDR2 SNEGSKA (reference sequence). The CDR3 is 16 amino acids. 5'RACE primed at constant segments yielded TCR alpha and TCR beta cDNA libraries bearing sample barcodes and UMIs. TCRdb re-called the 5' RACE reads with MiXCR, one entry per CDR3 protein. The sample carries under 60,000 distinct CDR3 sequences, approximately 9% recorded once. The TCR was taken from an adult woman who had mild COVID-19 (a few samples of this study predate the infection). Cell type and time point are not known. The chain uses TRBV20-1 and TRBJ2-3; TRBD2 might be the D (6 bases). Sequencing was done on a sample of PBMCs or a T cell subset sorted from them (not recorded which). The CDR3 sequence: CRVEWGGIPSTDTQYF. In DNA, the CDR3 is TGCAGGGTAGAATGGGGCGGGATTCCTAGCACAGATACGCAGTATTTT.